This T cell receptor (beta chain) was found in a study of untreated major depressive disorder (dated by TCRdb to 2017 to 2018). Regarding the research as a whole: A cross-sectional case-control design was used to compare T cell phenotype and TCR repertoire between antidepressant-free major depressive disorder patients and individually matched non-depressed controls. Sequencing followed up flow-cytometry Vbeta 5.1, Vbeta 11 and Vbeta 22 usage differences observed in the whole cohort.

Of note for this clone: Its target antigen remains unknown. Qualities for individual bases were not recorded, and no much larger clone is one base off.

The Qiagen DNeasy Blood and Tissue Kit was used to extract total genomic DNA from purified CD4+ T cells. Using immunoSEQ immunosequencing protocols, the TCRbeta CDR3 region, as defined by IMGT, was amplified and sequenced. Processing in the source paper ran as follows. The immunoSEQ service preprocessed the raw sequence data to correct PCR and sequencing errors. The sequence data were imported into the immunoSEQ Analyzer and were further analyzed using VDJtools v1.0.7. The paired Wilcoxon signed-rank test was used to test for differences between patients and controls. This is the immuneACCESS table as TCRdb keeps it, with only in-frame sequences that have V and J called. A part of the clones is gone; compared with another copy, unresolved V genes explain less than half, and the rest is unexplained. The V and J calls and clone size come from that table; D and trimming were worked out from the DNA. The table for this sample lists 10,000 to 15,000 clones; over 90% of them were counted only once. 0.65% to 0.9% of the sample belongs to the ten largest clones.

Including cysteine and phenylalanine, the CDR3 has 15 amino acids. Only the CDR3 portion is preserved as DNA: 45 bases, with reading frame beginning at the first base. Study-wide conclusions, independent of this receptor: For the sequencing comparisons, planned one-tailed tests were run on just three Vbeta families that had been chosen in advance. Because of strict matching and exclusion criteria, the study sample was comparatively small, which limits how generalizable the findings are. In every sequenced subject, the top five TRBV05-01 clones were all identified as private clones. In the sequencing data, TRBV25-01 and TRBV02-01 usage matched the flow-cytometry pattern without reaching statistical significance. Sequencing confirmed higher TRBV05-01 (Vbeta 5.1) usage among CD4+ T cells of depressed patients than controls, with p = 0.040 in a one-tailed test.

Every depressed patient was matched in pairs with a non-depressed control on sex, age, current smoking status and body mass index. European descent was reported for all participants. To qualify, patients needed a DSM-IV diagnosis of major depressive disorder plus a Hamilton Rating Scale for Depression score of 18 or higher. No psychiatric medication, including antidepressants, had been taken by patients for at least 8 weeks before enrollment. Depression severity among patients ranged from moderate to severe. Major medical conditions, Axis I/II comorbidities, regular medication or illicit drug use, and drinking over 100 g alcohol a week were all grounds for excluding any participant. Approximately 29 ml of peripheral blood was collected into EDTA tubes from each participant. Using the BD IMag Human CD4 T Lymphocyte Enrichment Set, CD4+ T cells were purified from thawed PBMCs via magnetic negative selection. Flow cytometry confirmed that the CD4+ enrichment method typically gave about 95% purity. TCRbeta sequencing was performed on a subgroup of roughly 5 case-control pairs selected blind to chemokine receptor expression and flow-cytometric repertoire skewing results. Every blood sample was taken in the morning at 8:00 a.m., after which PBMCs were separated out using Ficoll-Hypaque gradient centrifugation. PBMCs were gradually cooled to -80 degrees C for cryopreservation and then kept in liquid nitrogen until assay.

Recombination connected TRBV21-1 to TRBJ2-7. TRBV21-1 is noted as a pseudogene. This clonotype originated in a man aged 30-40 years with major depressive disorder. The material sequenced was CD4+ T cells from PBMCs. The DNA sequence reads TGTGCCAGCAGCAAAGATGGGGATTCTCGGTACGAGCAGTACTTC. It codes for CASSKDGDSRYEQYF.